Presented here are 2 T cell receptor beta chains from one specimen sequenced in a study of cytomegalovirus exposure and HLA in healthy donors. The PCR ran on 60 Vbeta and 13 Jbeta primers. Produced via immunoSEQ multiplex PCR; TCRdb's table is partial and in-frame only. The sample records about 190,000 clones, around 73% being singletons. Sequencing was done on a sample of PBMCs. The receptors stem from a woman in her twenties or thirties in good health and CMV-seropositive.

In regard to this clone: This CDR3 fails to terminate in the conserved phenylalanine or tryptophan, so it likely reflects a read error. The V call is TRBV5-1, the J call TRBJ1-1; unclear D gene. This CDR3 is built from 13 residues. The germline V gene encodes CDR1 SGHRS and CDR2 YFSETQ. Trimming stripped 1 base from V and 1 base from J, with 5 bases between. DNA of the CDR3: TGCGCCAGCAGCTTGACGGAGAACACTGAAGCTTTCTTA. Its translation: CASSLTENTEAFL.

The chain is built from TRBV10-3 and TRBJ2-3; TRBD2 matches 7 bases. Trimming at V came to 4 bases and at J to 0 bases, leaving 4 bases not matched to a gene. Germline-derived CDR1 and CDR2 are ENHRY and SYGVKD. The CDR3 runs 15 residues. CDR3 residues: CAISGSGSSTDTQYF. The DNA for the CDR3 is TGTGCCATCAGTGGTAGCGGGTCTAGCACAGATACGCAGTATTTT.